A selection of T cell receptor beta chains follows, all from one sample in a study of T cell clones after liver transplantation. Profiling relied on immunoSEQ multiplex PCR, and the TCRdb table lists in-frame clones only, not all of them. The repertoire includes 55,000 to 75,000 clones, approximately 92% of them detected once, and less than 1% sits in the top ten. The sample consisted of CD4+ T cells from blood, taken about 26 months after liver transplant. The origin of the receptors is a human patient who received a liver transplant. Among the T cells, some may be from the graft donor. Each CDR3 is given with its conserved first and last residue. A D gene is named only where the DNA matches it firmly. Some rows have no size entry. The others give once, few or many, or a class for an expanded clone.

CDR3aa	CDR3nt	j_gene	len	d_gene	abundance	v_gene
CASSLGLAVYNEQFF	TGCGCCAGCAGCTTGGGACTAGCGGTCTACAATGAGCAGTTCTTC	TRBJ2-1	15	TRBD2	-	TRBV5-1
CASSTADRKPPYEQYF	TGTGCCAGCAGCACAGCCGACAGGAAACCGCCCTACGAGCAGTACTTC	TRBJ2-7	16	-	-	TRBV28
CASSKPGQTLNYGYTF	TGTGCCAGCAGCAAACCGGGACAGACCCTTAACTATGGCTACACCTTC	TRBJ1-2	16	-	few	TRBV21-1
CASSLGGRRADPYEQYF	TGTGCCAGCAGCTTAGGAGGGAGGCGGGCGGACCCTTACGAGCAGTACTTC	TRBJ2-7	17	-	few	TRBV11-2
CGLAVRGADTQYF	TGTGGACTAGCCGTCCGGGGGGCAGATACGCAGTATTTT	TRBJ2-3	13	TRBD2	-	TRBV6-1
CASSVAGADTEAFF	TGTGCCAGCAGCGTAGCCGGGGCGGACACTGAAGCTTTCTTT	TRBJ1-1	14	-	-	TRBV9
CASSRGSSLYQETQYF	TGTGCCAGTAGCCGAGGGAGCAGTCTGTACCAAGAGACCCAGTACTTC	TRBJ2-5	16	-	-	TRBV19
CASSLTPGLAGNEQFF	TGTGCCAGCAGCTTAACGCCGGGACTAGCGGGAAATGAGCAGTTCTTC	TRBJ2-1	16	TRBD2	-	TRBV7-3
CASSIEVFGGGRNEQFF	TGTGCCAGTAGTATAGAAGTATTTGGCGGGGGAAGGAATGAGCAGTTCTTC	TRBJ2-1	17	TRBD2	-	TRBV19
CASSQEKEMDEQFF	TGCGCCAGCAGCCAAGAGAAGGAGATGGATGAGCAGTTCTTC	TRBJ2-1	14	-	once	TRBV4-1
CASRQDRGRQETQYF	TGTGCCAGCAGGCAAGACCGGGGCAGACAAGAGACCCAGTACTTC	TRBJ2-5	15	-	-	TRBV7-2
CASTPFWPYNEQFF	TGTGCCAGCACCCCCTTTTGGCCCTACAATGAGCAGTTCTTC	TRBJ2-1	14	-	once	TRBV27
CASSGFRTSGGTYNEQFF	TGTGCCAGCAGTGGTTTTCGGACTAGCGGAGGGACCTACAATGAGCAGTTCTTC	TRBJ2-1	18	TRBD2	-	TRBV2